These 22 T cell receptor beta chains were sequenced from one sample in a study of T cells in Graves' hyperthyroidism and ophthalmopathy. What was amplified from RNA transcripts were TCR beta CDR3 regions. TCR CDR3 underwent first-round RT-PCR with the HTBI primer set. One entry per CDR3 protein results from TCRdb running MiXCR on the multiplex PCR reads. The table records 500,000 to 600,000 distinct CDR3 sequences, approximately 15% of them present only once. Sequencing was carried out using blood. The receptors come from a woman between 18 and 29 years old with Graves' hyperthyroidism.

The CDR3 is CASSPLAGGENEQFF. The CDR3 bases are TGTGCCAGCTCACCATTGGCAGGGGGCGAGAATGAGCAGTTCTTC. The V and J genes are TRBV18 and TRBJ2-1; 8 nucleotides line up with TRBD1. The CDR3 loop spans 15 amino acids. V lost 2 bases and J lost 7; bases outside the gene matches: 7. From germline, CDR1 is KGHSH and CDR2 LQKENI.

This clonotype showed up many times. This chain uses TRBV28 with TRBJ2-1; 7 bases match TRBD1. Germline V CDR1 and CDR2: MDHEN, SYDVKM. The CDR3 totals 14 residues. The trim removed 4 bases at V and 6 bases at J, leaving 6 bases unmatched. The CDR3 DNA sequence: TGTGCCAGCAGTTGGGGACAGTTCCGCAATGAGCAGTTCTTC. Translated, it gives CASSWGQFRNEQFF.

This clonotype was found many times. This chain joins TRBV5-1 and TRBJ1-6; the D is unclear. Germline-derived CDR1 and CDR2 are SGHRS and YFSETQ. This CDR3 region has 15 residues. Trimming shortened V by 0 bases and J by 6 bases, and 10 bases separated the two germline ends. CDR3 nucleotide sequence: TGCGCCAGCAGCTTGGACGGCAGCCCTAATTCACCCCTCCACTTT. This sequence encodes CASSLDGSPNSPLHF.

The chain has TRBV20-1 and TRBJ2-7; TRBD2 matches 12 bases. Germline-derived CDR1 and CDR2 are DFQATT and SNEGSKA (reference sequence). The CDR3 length is 13 residues. V was pared by 6 bases and J by 1 base, with 1 base of the junction left unmatched. The CDR3 loop reads CSAGLAGSYEQYF. The CDR3 nucleotides read TGCAGTGCCGGACTAGCGGGATCCTACGAGCAGTACTTC.

This chain connects TRBV11-2 to TRBJ1-2, with D possibly being TRBD1 (6 bases). V lost 5 bases to trimming and J lost 4 bases, with 14 bases between them. The V gene's germline CDR1 is SGHAT and CDR2 FQNNGV. The CDR3 spans 14 residues. The CDR3 bases are TGTGCCAGCAGCGGCCAAGACAGGTCCTATGGCTACACCTTC. This sequence encodes CASSGQDRSYGYTF.

This clonotype was counted at least ten times. V is TRBV5-1 and J is TRBJ2-3, with 7 positions matching TRBD2. From germline, CDR1 is SGHRS and CDR2 YFSETQ. This CDR3 has 17 amino acids. V lost 5 bases to trimming and J lost 4 bases; unmatched junction nucleotides: 16. The CDR3 DNA is TGCGCCAGCAGGAAGACTGGGGGGGTAGGTTTGGCAGATACGCAGTATTTT. Translating gives CASRKTGGVGLADTQYF.

This clonotype is medium-sized in the sample. J is TRBJ2-1 and V is TRBV20-1; the match to TRBD2 covers 11 bases. V lost 6 bases, J lost 9 bases, and 16 bases stayed unmatched. Germline V CDR1 and CDR2: DFQATT, SNEGSKA (reference sequence). The CDR3 length is 16 residues. The CDR3 loop reads CSAPDVPGLAAGEQFF. The CDR3, as DNA: TGCAGTGCACCGGACGTCCCGGGACTAGCGGCGGGTGAGCAGTTCTTC.

This clonotype has more than one count but fewer than ten. A much larger clone lies one base from this, so it may be a read error. This chain uses TRBV7-3 with TRBJ2-1; 9 nucleotides agree with TRBD2. The CDR3 length is 15 residues. Germline V gene sequence: CDR1 SGHTA, CDR2 FQGTGA. The CDR3 spells CASSLGLAEYNGQFF. CDR3 DNA sequence: TGTGCCAGCAGCCTGGGACTAGCAGAATACAATGGGCAGTTCTTC.

Ten or more counts support this clonotype. V usage is TRBV7-2 and J usage is TRBJ2-1; 12 nucleotides align to TRBD2. The length of the CDR3 is 16 residues. The germline gives CDR1 SGHTA, CDR2 FQGNSA. After removal of 5 bases from V and 5 bases from J, the junction contained 7 bases not matched to a gene. Here the CDR3 reads CASSPTSGGWDNEQFF. CDR3 nucleotides: TGTGCCAGCAGCCCAACTAGCGGGGGGTGGGACAATGAGCAGTTCTTC.

This chain uses TRBV11-2 with TRBJ1-4; possible D gene TRBD1, 5 bases. CDR3 length: 14 residues. Germline V gene data show CDR1 as SGHAT and CDR2 as FQNNGV. Trimming stripped 6 bases from V and 5 bases from J, with 13 bases between. CDR3 region: CASSYSGLNEKLFF. In nucleotides, the CDR3 is TGTGCCAGCAGTTACTCAGGGTTGAATGAAAAACTGTTTTTT.

In its sample, this clonotype was seen many times. The chain couples TRBV20-1 to TRBJ2-5; a weak D match, TRBD1 (5 bases). The V end was cut by 2 bases, the J end by 5 bases, with 9 bases between. Germline lookup yields CDR1 DFQATT and CDR2 SNEGSKA (reference sequence). The CDR3 contains 12 residues. Here the CDR3 DNA reads TGCAGTGCTAGAAACCCAGGGGAGACCCAGTACTTC. Its protein product is CSARNPGETQYF.

The chain has TRBV2 and TRBJ2-7; 12 bases are a match to TRBD2. This CDR3 comprises 15 residues. V shed 5 bases and J 0 bases; nucleotides not matched to a gene: 2. CDR1 and CDR2 (germline): SNHLY, FYNNEI. The CDR3 nucleotides are TGTGCCAGCAGTAGGACTAGCGGGACCTCCTACGAGCAGTACTTC. Amino acid sequence: CASSRTSGTSYEQYF.

This sequence joins TRBV30 and TRBJ2-2, with a weak D call TRBD1 (6 bases). V was pared by 0 bases and J by 1 base, with 15 bases between. This CDR3 has 17 residues. Germline lookup yields CDR1 GTSNPN and CDR2 SVGIG (reference sequence). CDR3 coding DNA: TGTGCCTGGAGTGTACTCCTGGGCAGGGGGAACACCGGGGAGCTGTTTTTT. Translating it yields CAWSVLLGRGNTGELFF.

This chain links TRBV7-6 with TRBJ2-1; 15 bases match TRBD2. V dropped 2 bases and J dropped 0; count of bases not matched to a gene: 5. The CDR3 is 19 residues long. The germline V gene encodes CDR1 SGHVS and CDR2 FNYEAQ. DNA for the CDR3: TGTGCCAGCAGCTTACGGACTAGCGGGGGGGAAAGCTCCTACAATGAGCAGTTCTTC. Its translation is CASSLRTSGGESSYNEQFF.

V usage is TRBV29-1 and J usage is TRBJ2-1, with 8 bases matching TRBD2. V was clipped by 3 bases and J by 8 bases; unmatched bases: 0. The CDR3 sequence is 11 residues long. Germline CDR1 reads SQVTM; CDR2 reads ANQGSEA. CDR3 sequence (DNA): TGCAGCGTTGAGACTAGCGATGAGCAGTTCTTC. Protein sequence: CSVETSDEQFF.

The gene calls are TRBV15 and TRBJ2-5; 10 bases are shared with TRBD1. CDR3 length equals 15 residues. Germline V gene lookup returns CDR1 LNHNV and CDR2 YYDKDF (reference sequence). Germline trimming cut 5 bases from V and 5 bases from J; bases unmatched to any gene: 8. The CDR3: CATSGGDRGGETQYF. CDR3 DNA sequence: TGTGCCACCAGCGGGGGGGACAGGGGAGGGGAGACCCAGTACTTC.

This clonotype was seen only a few times. The chain uses TRBV18 and TRBJ1-4, with 7 bases identical to TRBD1. Germline V gene lookup returns CDR1 KGHSH and CDR2 LQKENI. Losses at the gene ends were 6 bases for V and 6 bases for J; bases not matched to a gene: 10. The CDR3 contains 15 residues. DNA of the CDR3: TGTGCCAGCTCGCTCACCGGGACAGAATATGAAAAACTGTTTTTT. Translated, it gives CASSLTGTEYEKLFF.

The rearrangement links TRBV5-4 to TRBJ2-5; 8 bases fit TRBD1. The CDR3 has 14 amino acids. V gave up 4 bases and J gave up 5 bases; unmatched junction bases: 7. Germline assignment: CDR1 SGHNT and CDR2 YYREEE (reference sequence). In DNA, the CDR3 is TGTGCCAGCAGCCGGACAGGGATGGGGGAGACCCAGTACTTC. Residues: CASSRTGMGETQYF.

This chain links TRBV19 with TRBJ2-5, with D hard to call. In germline, CDR1 is LNHDA, CDR2 SQIVND (reference sequence). V was clipped by 3 bases and J by 1 base, with 12 bases between them. The CDR3 has 15 amino acids. The DNA of the CDR3 is TGTGCCAGTAGTATTGGACGGTTGACCCAAGAGACCCAGTACTTC. Protein: CASSIGRLTQETQYF. Combining the CDR3 with reference TRBV19 and TRBJ2-5 gives the whole variable domain DGGITQSPKYLFRKEGQNVTLSCEQNLNHDAMYWYRQDPGQGLRLIYYSQIVNDFQKGDIAEGYSVSREKKESFPLTVTSAQKNPTAFYLCASSIGRLTQETQYFGPGTRLLVL.

The chain employs TRBV7-8 and TRBJ2-7, with TRBD2 identical over 14 bases. Germline V CDR1 and CDR2: SGHVS, FQNEAQ. CDR3 length: 15 residues. The ends lost 5 bases at V and 4 bases at J; junction bases unmatched: 4. The DNA of the CDR3 is TGTGCCAGCAGCATGACTAGCGGGGGGGGATACGAGCAGTACTTC. Translated: CASSMTSGGGYEQYF.

In this sample, this clonotype turned up many times. The genes are TRBV28 and TRBJ2-1; 7 bases agree with TRBD2. V shed 5 bases and J 9 bases; nucleotides not matched to a gene: 22. Germline values: CDR1 MDHEN, CDR2 SYDVKM. The CDR3 spans 18 residues. The DNA of the CDR3 is TGTGCCAGCAGTACGAACCCTCTAGCGGCCCCCGGGAGGAGTGAGCAGTTCTTC. It is translated as CASSTNPLAAPGRSEQFF.

This clonotype was seen only once. This may arise from a read error, as a much more abundant clone is one base away. The rearrangement joins TRBV3-1 to TRBJ1-2, with TRBD1 matching 10 bases. This CDR3 is built from 14 residues. From germline, CDR1 is LGHDT and CDR2 YNNKEL (reference sequence). The J segment lost 8 bases and the V segment lost 5 bases, leaving 8 bases of the junction unmatched. CDR3 nucleotides: TGTGCCAGCAGCGAAAGACAGGGGGCGACAGGCTACACCTTC. Translated: CASSERQGATGYTF.